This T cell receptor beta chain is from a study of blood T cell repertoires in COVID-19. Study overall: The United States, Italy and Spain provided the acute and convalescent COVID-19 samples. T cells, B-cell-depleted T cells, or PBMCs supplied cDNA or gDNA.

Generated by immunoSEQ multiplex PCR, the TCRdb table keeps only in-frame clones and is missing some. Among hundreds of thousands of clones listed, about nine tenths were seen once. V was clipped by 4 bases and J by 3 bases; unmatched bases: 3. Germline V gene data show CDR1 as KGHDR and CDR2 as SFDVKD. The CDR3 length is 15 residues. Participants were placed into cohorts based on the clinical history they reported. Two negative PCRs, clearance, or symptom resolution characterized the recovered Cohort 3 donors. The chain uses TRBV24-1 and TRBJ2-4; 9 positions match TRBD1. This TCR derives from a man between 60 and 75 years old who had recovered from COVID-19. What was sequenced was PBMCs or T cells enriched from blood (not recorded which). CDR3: CATSEGQGRKNIQYF. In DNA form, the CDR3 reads TGTGCCACCAGTGAGGGACAGGGTCGCAAAAACATTCAGTACTTC.